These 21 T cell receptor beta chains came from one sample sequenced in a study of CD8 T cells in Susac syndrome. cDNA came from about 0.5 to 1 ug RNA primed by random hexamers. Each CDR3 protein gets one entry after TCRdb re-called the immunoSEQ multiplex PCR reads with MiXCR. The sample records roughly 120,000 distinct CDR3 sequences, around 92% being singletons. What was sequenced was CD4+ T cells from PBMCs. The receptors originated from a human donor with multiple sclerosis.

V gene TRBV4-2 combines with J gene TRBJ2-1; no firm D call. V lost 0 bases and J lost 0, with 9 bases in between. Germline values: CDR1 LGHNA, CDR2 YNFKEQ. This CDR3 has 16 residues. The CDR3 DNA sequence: TGTGCCAGCAGCCAAGATCTTAGGAGCTCCTACAATGAGCAGTTCTTC. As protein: CASSQDLRSSYNEQFF.

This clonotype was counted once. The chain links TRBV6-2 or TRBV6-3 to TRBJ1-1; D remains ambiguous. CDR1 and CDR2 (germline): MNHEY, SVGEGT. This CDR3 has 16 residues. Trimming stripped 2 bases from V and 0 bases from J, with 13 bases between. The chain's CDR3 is CASSYAWSYLNTEAFF. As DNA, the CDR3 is TGTGCCAGCAGTTACGCTTGGAGCTATTTGAACACTGAAGCTTTCTTT.

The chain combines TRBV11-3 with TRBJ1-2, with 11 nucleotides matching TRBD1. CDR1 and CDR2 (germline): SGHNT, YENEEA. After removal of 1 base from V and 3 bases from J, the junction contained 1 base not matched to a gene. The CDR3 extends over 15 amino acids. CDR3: CASSLGTGGYYGYTF. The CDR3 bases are TGTGCCAGCAGCTTAGGGACAGGGGGCTACTATGGCTACACCTTC.

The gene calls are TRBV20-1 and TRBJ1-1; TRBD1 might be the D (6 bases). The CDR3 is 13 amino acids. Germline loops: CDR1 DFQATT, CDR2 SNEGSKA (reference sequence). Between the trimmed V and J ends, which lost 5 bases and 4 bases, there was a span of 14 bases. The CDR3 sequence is CSAGIDRRTEAFF. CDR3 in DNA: TGCAGTGCTGGCATCGACAGGCGCACTGAAGCTTTCTTT.

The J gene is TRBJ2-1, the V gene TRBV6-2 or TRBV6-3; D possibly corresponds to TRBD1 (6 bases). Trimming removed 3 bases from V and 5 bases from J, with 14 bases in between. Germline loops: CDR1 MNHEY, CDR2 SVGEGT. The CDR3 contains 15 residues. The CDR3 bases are TGTGCCAGCAGTTATAAACAGGGCTTAAACAATGAGCAGTTCTTC. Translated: CASSYKQGLNNEQFF.

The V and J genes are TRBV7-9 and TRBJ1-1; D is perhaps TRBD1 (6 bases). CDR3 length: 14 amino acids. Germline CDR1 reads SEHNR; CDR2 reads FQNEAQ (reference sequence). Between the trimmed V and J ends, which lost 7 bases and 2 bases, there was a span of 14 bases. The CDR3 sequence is CASTPGVGNTEAFF. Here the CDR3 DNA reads TGTGCCAGCACACCAGGGGTGGGAAACACTGAAGCTTTCTTT. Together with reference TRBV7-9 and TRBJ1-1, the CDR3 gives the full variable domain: DTGVSQNPRHKITKRGQNVTFRCDPISEHNRLYWYRQTLGQGPEFLTYFQNEAQLEKSRLLSDRFSAERPKGSFSTLEIQRTEQGDSAMYLCASTPGVGNTEAFFGQGTRLTVV.

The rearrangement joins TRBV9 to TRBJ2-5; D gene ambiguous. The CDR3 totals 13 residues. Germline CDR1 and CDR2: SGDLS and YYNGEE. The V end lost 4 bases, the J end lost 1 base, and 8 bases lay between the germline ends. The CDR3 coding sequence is TGTGCCAGCAGCCCCTGGGGCCAAGAGACCCAGTACTTC. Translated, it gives CASSPWGQETQYF.

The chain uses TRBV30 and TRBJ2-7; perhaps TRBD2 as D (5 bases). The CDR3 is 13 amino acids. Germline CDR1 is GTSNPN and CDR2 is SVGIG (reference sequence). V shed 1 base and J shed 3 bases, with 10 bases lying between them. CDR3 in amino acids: CAWSEGEGYEQYF. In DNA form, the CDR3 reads TGTGCCTGGAGTGAGGGTGAGGGCTACGAGCAGTACTTC.

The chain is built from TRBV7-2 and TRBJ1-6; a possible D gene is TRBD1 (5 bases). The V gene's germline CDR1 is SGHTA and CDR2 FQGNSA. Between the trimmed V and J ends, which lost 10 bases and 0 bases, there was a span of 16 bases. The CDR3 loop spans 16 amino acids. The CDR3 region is CATGRGGSSYNSPLHF. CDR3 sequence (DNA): TGTGCCACGGGGAGGGGAGGCAGCTCCTATAATTCACCCCTCCACTTT.

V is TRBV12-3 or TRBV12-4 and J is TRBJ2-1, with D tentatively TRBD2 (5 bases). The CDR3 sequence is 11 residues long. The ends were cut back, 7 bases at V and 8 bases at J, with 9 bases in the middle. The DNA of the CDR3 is TGTGCCAGCATGCTAGCTTATGAGCAGTTCTTC. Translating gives CASMLAYEQFF.

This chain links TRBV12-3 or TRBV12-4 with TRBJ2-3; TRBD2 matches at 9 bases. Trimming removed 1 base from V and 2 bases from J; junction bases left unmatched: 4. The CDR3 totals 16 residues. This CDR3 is CASSLGVAGDTDTQYF. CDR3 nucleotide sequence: TGTGCCAGCAGTTTAGGGGTAGCGGGGGACACAGATACGCAGTATTTT.

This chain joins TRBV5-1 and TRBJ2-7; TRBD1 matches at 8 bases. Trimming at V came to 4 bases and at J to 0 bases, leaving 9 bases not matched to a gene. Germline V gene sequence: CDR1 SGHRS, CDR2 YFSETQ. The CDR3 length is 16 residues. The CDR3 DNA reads TGCGCCAGCAGCACCACAGGACAGGGCAGCTCCTACGAGCAGTACTTC. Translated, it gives CASSTTGQGSSYEQYF.

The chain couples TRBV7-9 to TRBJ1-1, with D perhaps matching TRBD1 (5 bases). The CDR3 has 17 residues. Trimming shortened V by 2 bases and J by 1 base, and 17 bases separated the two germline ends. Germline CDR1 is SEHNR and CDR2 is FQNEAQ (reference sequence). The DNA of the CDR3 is TGTGCCAGCAGCTTATTTGGGGGATTGGATACGAACACTGAAGCTTTCTTT. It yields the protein CASSLFGGLDTNTEAFF.

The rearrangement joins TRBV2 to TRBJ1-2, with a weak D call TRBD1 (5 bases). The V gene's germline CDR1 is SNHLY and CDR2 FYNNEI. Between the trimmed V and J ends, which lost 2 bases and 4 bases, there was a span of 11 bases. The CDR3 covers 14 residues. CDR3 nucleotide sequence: TGTGCCAGCAGTGAACGGGGGGACGGCTATGGCTACACCTTC. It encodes CASSERGDGYGYTF.

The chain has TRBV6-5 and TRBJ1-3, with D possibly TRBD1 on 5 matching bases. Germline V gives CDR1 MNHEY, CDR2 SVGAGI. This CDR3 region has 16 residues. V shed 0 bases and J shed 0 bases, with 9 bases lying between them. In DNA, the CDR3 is TGTGCCAGCAGTTACTCCAGGGTCAGCTCTGGAAACACCATATATTTT. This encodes CASSYSRVSSGNTIYF.

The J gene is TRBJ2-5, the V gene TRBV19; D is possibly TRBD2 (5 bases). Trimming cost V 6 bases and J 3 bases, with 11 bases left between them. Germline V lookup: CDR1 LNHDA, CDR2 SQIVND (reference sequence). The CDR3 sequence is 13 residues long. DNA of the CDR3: TGTGCCAGTAGCTCCCCGGGGAAAGAGACCCAGTACTTC. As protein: CASSSPGKETQYF. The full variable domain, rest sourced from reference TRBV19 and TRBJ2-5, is DGGITQSPKYLFRKEGQNVTLSCEQNLNHDAMYWYRQDPGQGLRLIYYSQIVNDFQKGDIAEGYSVSREKKESFPLTVTSAQKNPTAFYLCASSSPGKETQYFGPGTRLLVL.

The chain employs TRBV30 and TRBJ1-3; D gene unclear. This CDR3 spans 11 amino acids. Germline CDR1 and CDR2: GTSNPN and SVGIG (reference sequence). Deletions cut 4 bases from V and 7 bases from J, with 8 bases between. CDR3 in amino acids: CAWISRNTIYF. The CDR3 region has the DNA TGTGCCTGGATCAGTAGGAACACCATATATTTT.

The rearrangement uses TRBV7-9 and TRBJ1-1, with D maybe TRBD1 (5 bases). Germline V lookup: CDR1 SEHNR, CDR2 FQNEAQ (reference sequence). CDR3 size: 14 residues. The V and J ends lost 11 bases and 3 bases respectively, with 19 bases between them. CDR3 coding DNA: TGTGCCGCTGAACGGGACGCTCGCTACACTGAAGCTTTCTTT. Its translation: CAAERDARYTEAFF.

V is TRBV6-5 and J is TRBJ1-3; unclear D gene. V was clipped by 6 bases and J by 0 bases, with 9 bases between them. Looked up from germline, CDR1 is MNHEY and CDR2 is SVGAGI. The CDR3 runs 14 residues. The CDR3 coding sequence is TGTGCCAGCAGCAAAGGGATCTCTGGAAACACCATATATTTT. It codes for CASSKGISGNTIYF.

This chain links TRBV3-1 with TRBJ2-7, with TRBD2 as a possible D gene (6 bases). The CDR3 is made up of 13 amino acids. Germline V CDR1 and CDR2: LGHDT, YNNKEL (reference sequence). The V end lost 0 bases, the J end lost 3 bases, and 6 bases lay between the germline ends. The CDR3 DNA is TGTGCCAGCAGCCAAGAGGGGGGCTACGAGCAGTACTTC. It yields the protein CASSQEGGYEQYF.

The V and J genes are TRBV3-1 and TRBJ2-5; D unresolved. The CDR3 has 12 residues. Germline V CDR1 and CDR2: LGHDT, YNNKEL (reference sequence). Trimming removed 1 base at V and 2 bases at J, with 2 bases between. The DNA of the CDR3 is TGTGCCAGCAGCCAAGCTCAAGAGACCCAGTACTTC. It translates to CASSQAQETQYF.